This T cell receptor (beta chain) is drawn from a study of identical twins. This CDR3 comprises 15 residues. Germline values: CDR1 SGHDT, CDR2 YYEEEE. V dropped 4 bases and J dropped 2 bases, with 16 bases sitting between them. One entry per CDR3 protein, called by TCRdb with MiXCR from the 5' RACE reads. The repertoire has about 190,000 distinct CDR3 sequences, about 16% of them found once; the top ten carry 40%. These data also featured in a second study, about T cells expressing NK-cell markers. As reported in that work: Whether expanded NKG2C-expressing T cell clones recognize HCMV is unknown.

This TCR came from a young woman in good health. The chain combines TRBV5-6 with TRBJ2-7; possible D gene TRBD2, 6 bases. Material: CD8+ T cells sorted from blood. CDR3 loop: CASSGGTDVPYEQYF. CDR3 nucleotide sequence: TGTGCCAGCAGCGGGGGGACGGACGTCCCCTACGAGCAGTACTTC.